Listed below are T cell receptor beta chains from one sample, sequenced in a study of PD-1 blockade in classical Hodgkin lymphoma. Assay used: immunoSEQ multiplex PCR; TCRdb lists only in-frame clones, some missing. The sample contains 17,000 or so clones, around 90% of which appear only once. Source material: peripheral blood mononuclear cells (PBMCs). The source is a human donor with classical Hodgkin lymphoma. Each CDR3 is given with its conserved first and last residue. A D gene is named only where the DNA matches it firmly. Size tells how often a clone was seen (once, few, many) or the class of an expanded clone, and some rows leave it out.

D gene,J gene,clone size,V gene,CDR3 protein,CDR3 DNA
NA,TRBJ2-5,NA,TRBV9,CASSVRQTLGETQYF,TGTGCCAGCAGCGTCCGACAGACCCTTGGAGAGACCCAGTACTTC
NA,TRBJ2-7,NA,TRBV7-2,CASSFPPNVKQGF,TGTGCCAGCAGCTTCCCCCCGAACGTCAAACAAGGCTTC
TRBD2,TRBJ2-7,NA,TRBV13,CASSRLAGRYEQYF,TGTGCCAGCAGTCGACTAGCGGGAAGGTACGAGCAGTACTTC
TRBD1,TRBJ1-4,NA,TRBV9,CASSVSGTVDEKLFF,TGTGCCAGCAGCGTCTCCGGGACAGTTGATGAAAAACTGTTTTTT
TRBD1,TRBJ2-3,NA,TRBV19,CASGDRGSSDTQYF,TGTGCCAGTGGGGACAGGGGCTCCTCGGATACGCAGTATTTT
TRBD2,TRBJ2-2,once,TRBV11-3,CASSNLLAGAGFTGELFF,TGTGCCAGCAGCAACCTCCTAGCGGGAGCGGGTTTTACCGGGGAGCTGTTTTTT
NA,TRBJ1-5,few,TRBV6-1,CASIAGAGNQPQHF,TGTGCCAGCATAGCTGGGGCCGGGAACCAGCCCCAGCATTTT
NA,TRBJ1-3,NA,TRBV7-9,CASSPPVFSNRVGNTIYF,TGTGCCAGCAGCCCCCCCGTGTTTTCTAACAGGGTTGGAAACACCATATATTTT
NA,TRBJ1-2,once,TRBV18,CASSPEAYGYTF,TGTGCCAGCTCCCCCGAGGCCTATGGCTACACCTTC
TRBD1,TRBJ1-5,NA,TRBV15,CATSRGTGQQPQHF,TGTGCCACCAGCAGAGGGACAGGGCAGCAGCCCCAGCATTTT
NA,TRBJ1-4,NA,TRBV14,CASSQGFLRGGKLFF,TGTGCCAGCAGCCAAGGGTTTCTCCGGGGGGGGAAACTGTTTTTT
NA,TRBJ1-5,NA,TRBV2,CASSAPGRTNQPQHF,TGTGCCAGCAGTGCCCCGGGACGGACCAATCAGCCCCAGCATTTT
NA,TRBJ2-1,NA,TRBV19,CASSRPGLEYNEQFF,TGTGCCAGTAGTAGACCGGGACTGGAATACAATGAGCAGTTCTTC
NA,TRBJ2-3,NA,TRBV19,CASSPGPSTDTQYF,TGTGCCAGTAGCCCGGGACCTAGCACAGATACGCAGTATTTT
TRBD1,TRBJ2-7,NA,TRBV2,CASSMDRGDGGRYF,TGTGCCAGCAGTATGGACAGGGGGGACGGCGGTCGGTACTTC
NA,TRBJ2-7,NA,TRBV11-2,CASSAPGEQYF,TGTGCCAGCAGCGCCCCGGGGGAGCAGTACTTC
NA,TRBJ2-1,NA,TRBV25-1,CASSGDSSGHEQFF,TGTGCCAGCAGTGGTGATTCCTCAGGACATGAGCAGTTCTTC
TRBD2,TRBJ2-3,NA,TRBV15,CATSRDSGSFADTQYF,TGTGCCACCAGCAGAGATAGCGGGAGTTTCGCAGATACGCAGTATTTT
NA,TRBJ1-2,NA,TRBV11-2,CASSTGQRAYGYTF,TGTGCCAGCAGCACTGGACAGCGAGCCTATGGCTACACCTTC
TRBD1,TRBJ2-2,NA,TRBV7-6,CASSLVGGNTGELFF,TGTGCCAGCAGCTTAGTAGGGGGCAACACCGGGGAGCTGTTTTTT
NA,TRBJ1-1,NA,TRBV6-1,CASREPGRTFVGWNTEAFF,TGTGCCAGCAGGGAACCGGGTCGGACATTCGTAGGTTGGAACACTGAAGCTTTCTTT
NA,TRBJ2-2,NA,TRBV5-1,CASRSNTGELFF,TGCGCCAGCAGATCGAACACTGGGGAGCTGTTTTTT
TRBD1,TRBJ2-2,NA,TRBV9,CASSVPRGQPNTGELFF,TGTGCCAGCAGCGTACCCAGGGGGCAGCCTAACACCGGGGAGCTGTTTTTT
NA,TRBJ2-2,NA,TRBV9,CASSVLATNTGELFF,TGTGCCAGCAGCGTACTAGCGACGAACACCGGGGAGCTGTTTTTT
TRBD1,TRBJ1-2,NA,TRBV5-1,CASSLGVTGGFGYTF,TGCGCCAGCAGCTTGGGTGTGACAGGGGGATTTGGCTACACCTTC
TRBD2,TRBJ2-2,few,TRBV7-8,CASSLIKTSGRTGELFF,TGTGCCAGCAGCTTAATAAAAACTAGCGGGAGAACCGGGGAGCTGTTTTTT
NA,TRBJ2-7,NA,TRBV7-8,CASSGTDYEQYF,TGTGCCAGCAGCGGAACAGACTACGAGCAGTACTTC
NA,TRBJ1-4,NA,TRBV25-1,CASTSPGTNEKLFF,TGTGCCAGCACTTCTCCAGGAACTAATGAAAAACTGTTTTTT
NA,TRBJ2-3,NA,TRBV7-2,CASSSATQRDTQYF,TGTGCCAGCAGCTCGGCCACCCAGCGGGATACGCAGTATTTT
NA,TRBJ1-2,NA,TRBV2,CASSVIYGYTF,TGTGCCAGCAGTGTCATCTATGGCTACACCTTC
NA,TRBJ2-6,once,TRBV5-5,CASKGAQSRANVLTF,TGTGCCAGCAAAGGAGCACAAAGTCGGGCCAACGTCCTGACTTTC
TRBD2,TRBJ2-1,NA,TRBV25-1,CASIGTSGNNEQFF,TGTGCCAGCATAGGTACTAGCGGGAACAATGAGCAGTTCTTC
TRBD2,TRBJ2-1,NA,TRBV7-9,CASSPRVAGHVNEQFF,TGTGCCAGCAGCCCCCGGGTAGCGGGCCATGTTAATGAGCAGTTCTTC
TRBD1,TRBJ2-3,NA,TRBV10-2,CASSDGQGAQGDTQYF,TGCGCCAGCAGTGATGGGCAGGGGGCGCAGGGAGATACGCAGTATTTT
NA,TRBJ2-2,NA,TRBV7-2,CASSKYGSSKTGELFF,TGTGCCAGCAGCAAATACGGTAGCTCTAAAACCGGGGAGCTGTTTTTT
TRBD2,TRBJ2-1,once,TRBV18,CASFSGRFDNEQFF,TGTGCCAGCTTTAGCGGGAGATTTGACAATGAGCAGTTCTTC
TRBD1,TRBJ1-1,once,TRBV25-1,CASSEIGQGAGTEAFF,TGTGCCAGCAGTGAAATAGGTCAGGGGGCGGGCACTGAAGCTTTCTTT
NA,TRBJ2-2,few,TRBV10-1,CASSRGVSGELFF,TGCGCCAGCAGTAGGGGGGTTTCCGGGGAGCTGTTTTTT
TRBD1,TRBJ1-1,NA,TRBV14,CASSRNQGALSFF,TGTGCCAGCAGCCGGAATCAGGGGGCGCTTAGTTTCTTT
NA,TRBJ1-2,NA,TRBV7-8,CASSTNRGDGYTF,TGTGCCAGCAGCACGAATAGGGGCGATGGCTACACCTTC
NA,TRBJ2-7,NA,TRBV7-6,CASSPRLRSYEQYF,TGTGCCAGCAGCCCCCGACTGCGCTCCTACGAGCAGTACTTC
NA,TRBJ1-3,NA,TRBV30,CAWRGSGNTIYF,TGTGCCTGGAGAGGGTCTGGAAACACCATATATTTT
TRBD1,TRBJ1-1,NA,TRBV6-5,CASSSLQGGSEAFF,TGTGCCAGCAGTTCCCTCCAGGGGGGCAGTGAAGCTTTCTTT